This TCR beta chain was retrieved from a study of T cell responses to AZD1222 COVID-19 vaccine. The sample holds a few counts of this clone. Generated by immunoSEQ multiplex PCR, the TCRdb table keeps only in-frame clones and is missing some. The sample carries 90,000 to 95,000 clones, approximately 84% recorded once. The CDR3 totals 16 residues. V was pared by 5 bases and J by 5 bases, with 11 bases of the junction left unmatched. Germline V gene data show CDR1 as SGHTA and CDR2 as FQGNSA. This receptor was obtained from an adult in good health. The rearrangement links TRBV7-2 to TRBJ1-1; TRBD1 matches at 10 bases. The material was peripheral blood, obtained on day 0 of AZD1222 vaccination. CDR3 sequence: CASSPRDRGGRTEAFF. The CDR3 DNA sequence: TGTGCCAGCAGCCCTCGGGACAGGGGAGGAAGGACTGAAGCTTTCTTT.